This T cell receptor (beta chain) was recorded in a study of technical replicates of blood from a handful of donors. Method: immunoSEQ multiplex PCR; TCRdb's copy keeps in-frame clones and lacks some. The sample contains about 100,000 clones, more than 90% of which appear only once. This CDR3 comprises 16 residues. Germline V lookup: CDR1 SGHAT, CDR2 FQNNGV. The V end was cut by 5 bases, the J end by 4 bases, with 18 bases between. What was sequenced was T cells isolated from PBMCs. The rearrangement uses TRBV11-2 and TRBJ1-3, with D possibly matching TRBD1 (5 bases). This receptor was identified in a human donor in good health. The CDR3 loop reads CASSPQRGSKGNTIYF. The CDR3 DNA is TGTGCCAGCAGCCCCCAAAGGGGCAGTAAGGGAAACACCATATATTTT. The whole variable domain, filled in from reference TRBV11-2 and TRBJ1-3, reads EAGVAQSPRYKIIEKRQSVAFWCNPISGHATLYWYQQILGQGPKLLIQFQNNGVVDDSQLPKDRFSAERLKGVDSTLKIQPAKLEDSAVYLCASSPQRGSKGNTIYFGEGSWLTVV.